Listed below are T cell receptor beta chains from one sample, sequenced in a study of blood T cells in healthy people across ages. TCRdb re-derived calls from the 5' RACE reads in MiXCR, one entry per CDR3 protein. The data hold about 1.4 million distinct CDR3 sequences, with 55% to 75% observed a single time. The source material was blood. These receptors were collected from a man younger than 35 in good health. CDR3s include the opening cysteine and the closing phenylalanine or tryptophan. A D gene is named only where the DNA matches it firmly.

TRBJ2-1	TRBV4-1	TRBD2	CASSQGNLAVASYEQFF
TRBJ1-2	TRBV6-1	NA	CASRRTTYGYTF
TRBJ2-1	TRBV20-1	TRBD2	CSARGWTSGDNEQLF
TRBJ1-5	TRBV27	NA	CASSLGSGPQHF
TRBJ2-5	TRBV3-1	NA	CASSHEIQETQYF
TRBJ2-4	TRBV27	NA	CASSAQVRNIQYF
TRBJ2-7	TRBV5-5	NA	CASSFLQGSYGQYF
TRBJ2-3	TRBV7-2	NA	CASSWTPQLGGDAQYF
TRBJ2-1	TRBV24-1	TRBD2	CATSDRIAGVNEQFF
TRBJ1-4	TRBV15	NA	CATSRERGAPRLLFF
TRBJ2-3	TRBV20-1	NA	CSAMPRANTQYF
TRBJ2-2	TRBV4-2	NA	CASSQVRLNTGELFF
NA	TRBV25-1	NA	CASMDYYEQYF
TRBJ2-7	TRBV4-1	NA	CASSQGIGPYEQYF
TRBJ2-1	TRBV7-2	TRBD2	CASSLATSGRANEQFF
NA	TRBV4-1	NA	CASSQDRNYAYEQYF
TRBJ2-1	TRBV6-1	NA	CASSEKSGSWDEQFF
TRBJ2-3	TRBV29-1	TRBD2	CSEKLAGTDTQYF
TRBJ1-5	TRBV29-1	NA	CSVLLGAGQPQHF
TRBJ2-1	TRBV6-2/TRBV6-3	NA	CASSPSANEQFF
TRBJ2-1	TRBV20-1	TRBD2	CSASSGGGYEQFF
TRBJ2-1	TRBV15	TRBD1	CATSPRQGFGNEQFF
TRBJ1-2	TRBV6-5	NA	CASSYGPISTFYGYTF
TRBJ2-3	TRBV20-1	TRBD2	CSASSSGGLTDTQYF
NA	TRBV6-5	NA	CTSSYSNWGEQYF
TRBJ1-5	TRBV29-1	NA	CSVQVVVGQPQHF
TRBJ2-7	TRBV28	TRBD2	CASSLKLGLAGLSYEQYF
TRBJ1-1	TRBV14	NA	CASSQGRGNSEAFF
TRBJ2-7	TRBV9	NA	CASSNQGGYEQYF
TRBJ2-1	TRBV7-2	TRBD2	CASSFRTSGTSDEQFF
TRBJ2-7	TRBV4-1	NA	CASSQEARYEQYF
TRBJ2-7	TRBV29-1	TRBD1	CSAKGGTVAPYEQYF
TRBJ1-5	TRBV20-1	NA	CSASSPDRRDQPQHF
TRBJ2-5	TRBV6-5	NA	CASFSSGALQETQYF
TRBJ1-2	TRBV11-1	TRBD1	CASRSPGTDGYTF
TRBJ2-3	TRBV5-1	TRBD2	CASSLGLAGNTQYF